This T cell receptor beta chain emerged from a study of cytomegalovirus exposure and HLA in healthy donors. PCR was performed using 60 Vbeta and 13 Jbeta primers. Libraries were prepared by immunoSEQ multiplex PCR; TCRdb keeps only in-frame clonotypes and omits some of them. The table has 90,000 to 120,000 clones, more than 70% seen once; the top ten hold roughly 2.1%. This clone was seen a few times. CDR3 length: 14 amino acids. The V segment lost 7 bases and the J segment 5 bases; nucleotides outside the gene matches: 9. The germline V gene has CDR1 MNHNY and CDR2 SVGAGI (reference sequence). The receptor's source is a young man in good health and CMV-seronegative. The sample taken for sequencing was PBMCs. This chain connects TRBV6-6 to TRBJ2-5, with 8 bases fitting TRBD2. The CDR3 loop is CASTRGGGVETQYF. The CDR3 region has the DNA TGTGCCAGCACCCGGGGGGGCGGGGTGGAGACCCAGTACTTC.